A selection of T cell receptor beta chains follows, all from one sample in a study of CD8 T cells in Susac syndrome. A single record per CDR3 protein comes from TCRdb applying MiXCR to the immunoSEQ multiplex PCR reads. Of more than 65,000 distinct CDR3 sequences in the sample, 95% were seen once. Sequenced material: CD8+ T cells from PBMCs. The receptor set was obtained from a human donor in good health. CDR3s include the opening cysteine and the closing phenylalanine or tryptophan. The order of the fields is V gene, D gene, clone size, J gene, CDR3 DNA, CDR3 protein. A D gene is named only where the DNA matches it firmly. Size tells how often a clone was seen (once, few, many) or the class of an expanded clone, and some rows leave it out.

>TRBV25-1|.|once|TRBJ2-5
TGTGCCAGCAGTGAATATGACTTCGGGGAGACCCAGTACTTC
CASSEYDFGETQYF
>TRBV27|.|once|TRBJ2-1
TGTGCCAGCAGTTTCGCCCCTACCAATGAGCAGTTCTTC
CASSFAPTNEQFF
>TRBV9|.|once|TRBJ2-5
TGTGCCAGCAGCGCTCCGGGCAGACAAGAGACCCAGTACTTC
CASSAPGRQETQYF
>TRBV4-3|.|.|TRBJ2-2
TGCGCCAGCAGCCTACTCGCGAGACTAGATAACACCGGGGAGCTGTTTTTT
CASSLLARLDNTGELFF
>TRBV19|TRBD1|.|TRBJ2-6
TGTGCCAGTAAAATAGGACAGGCGAGCTCTGGGGCCAACGTCCTGACTTTC
CASKIGQASSGANVLTF
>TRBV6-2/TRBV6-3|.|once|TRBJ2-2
TGTGCCAGCAGTTTCCTAACCGGGGAGCTGTTTTTT
CASSFLTGELFF
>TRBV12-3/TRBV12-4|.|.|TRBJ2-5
TGTGCCAGCAGCCCCGAGGGAGAGACCCAGTACTTC
CASSPEGETQYF
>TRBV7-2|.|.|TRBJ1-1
TGTGCCAGCAGCTCGTCCCACACTGAAGCTTTCTTT
CASSSSHTEAFF
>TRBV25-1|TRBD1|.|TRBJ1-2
TGTGCCAGCAGTGAAGGACAGGGGGCACACTATGGCTACACCTTC
CASSEGQGAHYGYTF
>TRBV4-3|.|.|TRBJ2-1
TGCGCCAGCAGCCCACAAGGGTCAGGGGACCATGAGCAGTTCTTC
CASSPQGSGDHEQFF
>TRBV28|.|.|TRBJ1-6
TGTGCCAGCACTTCCTTGGACTACAATTCACCCCTCCATTTT
CASTSLDYNSPLHF
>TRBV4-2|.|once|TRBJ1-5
TGTGCCAGCAGCCAAGATCCCCAGGGCAATCAGCCCCAGCATTTT
CASSQDPQGNQPQHF
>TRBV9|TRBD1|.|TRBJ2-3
TGTGCCAGCAGCACAAGGACAGGGACGGATACGCAGTATTTT
CASSTRTGTDTQYF
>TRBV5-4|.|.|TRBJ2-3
TGTGCCAGCATCCAGTGGGGCACAGATACGCAGTATTTT
CASIQWGTDTQYF
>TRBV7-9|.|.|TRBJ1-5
TGTGCCAGCAGCCCCGAGGACAGTGTTCTGCCCCAGCATTTT
CASSPEDSVLPQHF
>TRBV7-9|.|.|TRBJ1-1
TGTGCCAGCAGCCCTAAGGGGAACACTGAAGCTTTCTTT
CASSPKGNTEAFF
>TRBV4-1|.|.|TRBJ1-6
TGCGCCAGCAGCCAAGACAGCCCCAATTCACCCCTCCACTTT
CASSQDSPNSPLHF
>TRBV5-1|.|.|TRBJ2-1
TGCGCCAGCAGCTTGGAACAGACTTACAATGAGCAGTTCTTC
CASSLEQTYNEQFF
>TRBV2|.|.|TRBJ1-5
TGTGCCAGCAGGGGGATGGGGCAGCAGCCCCAGCATTTT
CASRGMGQQPQHF
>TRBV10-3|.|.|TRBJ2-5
TGTGCCATCAGTGAGCCCAGGGTCGCCCAAGAGACCCAGTACTTC
CAISEPRVAQETQYF
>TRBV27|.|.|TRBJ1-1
TGTGCCAGCAGCCTTTGGCCAGGGGAAAACACTGAAGCTTTCTTT
CASSLWPGENTEAFF
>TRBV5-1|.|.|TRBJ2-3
TGCGCCAGCAGCCCCTCGATCACAGATACGCAGTATTTT
CASSPSITDTQYF
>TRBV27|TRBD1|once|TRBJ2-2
TGTGCCAGCAGTTTAAGACAGGGATATAACACCGGGGAGCTGTTTTTT
CASSLRQGYNTGELFF
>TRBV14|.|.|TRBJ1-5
TGTGCCAGCAGCCAAGTCCTACATTTACCTCAAGCGGGGCTCAATCAGCCCCAGCATTTT
CASSQVLHLPQAGLNQPQHF
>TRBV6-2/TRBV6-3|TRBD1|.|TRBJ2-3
TGTGCCAGTAGGGACAGGGGCACAGATACGCAGTATTTT
CASRDRGTDTQYF
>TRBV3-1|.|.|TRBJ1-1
TGTGCCAGCAGCGAAAGGTTCGGTCTGGAAGCTTTCTTT
CASSERFGLEAFF
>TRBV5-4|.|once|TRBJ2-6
TGTGCCAGCAGCTTGGTGGCCAACGTCCTGACTTTC
CASSLVANVLTF
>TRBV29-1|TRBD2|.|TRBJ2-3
TGCAGCTCTAGGACTAGCGGATCCACAGATACGCAGTATTTT
CSSRTSGSTDTQYF
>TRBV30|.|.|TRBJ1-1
TGTGCCTGGAGCGAACTCACTGAAGCTTTCTTT
CAWSELTEAFF
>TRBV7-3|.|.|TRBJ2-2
TGTGCCAGCAGCTTCTATGGTAGCGGTCTGAACACCGGGGAGCTGTTTTTT
CASSFYGSGLNTGELFF
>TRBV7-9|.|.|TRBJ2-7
TGTGCCAGCAGCTCCTTGGTTCTCGAGCGGTACTTC
CASSSLVLERYF
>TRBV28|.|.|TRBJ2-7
TGTGCCAGCAGTTGGACACGAAGCTACTACGAGCAGTACTTC
CASSWTRSYYEQYF
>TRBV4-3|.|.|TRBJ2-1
TGCGCCAGCAGCCAAGATATCTATCCCCTTAATGAGCAGTTCTTC
CASSQDIYPLNEQFF
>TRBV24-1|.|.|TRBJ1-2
TGTGCCACCAGTGGGACGTTCAGGGGCGATGGCTACACCTTC
CATSGTFRGDGYTF
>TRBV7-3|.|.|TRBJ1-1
TGTGCCAGCAGCCTCACCAACTGGGATGAAGCTTTCTTT
CASSLTNWDEAFF
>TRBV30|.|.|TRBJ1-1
TGTGCCTGGAGTGTACCGTATTTGGAGGAAGCTTTCTTT
CAWSVPYLEEAFF
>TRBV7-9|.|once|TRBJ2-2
TGTGCCAGCAGCGCCTCGGACAGAAACACCGGGGAGCTGTTTTTT
CASSASDRNTGELFF
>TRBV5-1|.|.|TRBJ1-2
TGCGCCAGCAGCAGCACACGGACACCAAACTATGGCTACACCTTC
CASSSTRTPNYGYTF
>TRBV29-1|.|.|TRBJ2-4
TGCAGCGTTGAAGTGAAACGGGACAAAGCCAAAAACATTCAGTACTTC
CSVEVKRDKAKNIQYF
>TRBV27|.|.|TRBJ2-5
TGTGCCAGCAGTTTTAATCCTAGGGGGAGGGAGACCCAGTACTTC
CASSFNPRGRETQYF
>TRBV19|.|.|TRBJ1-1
TGTGCCAGTAGTATCGGGTCCCACACTGAAGCTTTCTTT
CASSIGSHTEAFF
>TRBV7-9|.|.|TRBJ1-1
TGTGCCAGCAGTGACCTGGGTGAAGCTTTCTTT
CASSDLGEAFF
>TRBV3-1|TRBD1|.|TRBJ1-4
TGTGCCAGCAGGGACGGGACAGGGGATGAAAAACTGTTTTTT
CASRDGTGDEKLFF
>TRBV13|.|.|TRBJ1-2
TGTGCCAGCAGCTTGGTCCTGAGTCGGGAGGGCTACACCTTC
CASSLVLSREGYTF
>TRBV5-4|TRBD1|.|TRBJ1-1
TGTGCCAGCTTTACAGGGGTAGGCGCTGAAGCTTTCTTT
CASFTGVGAEAFF
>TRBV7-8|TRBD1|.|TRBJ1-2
TGTGCCAGCAGCTTCGAGCAGGGGGCTAACTATGGCTACACCTTC
CASSFEQGANYGYTF
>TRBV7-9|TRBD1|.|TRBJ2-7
TGTGCCAGCAGCTTAGGGGACAGGGCCCACGAGCAGTACTTC
CASSLGDRAHEQYF
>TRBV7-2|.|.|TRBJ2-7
TGTGCCAGCAGCTTAGGGGACGCCTACGAGCAGTACTTC
CASSLGDAYEQYF
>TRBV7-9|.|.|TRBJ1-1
TGTGCCAGCAGCTTAAAGTTGGGTATGAACACTGAAGCTTTCTTT
CASSLKLGMNTEAFF
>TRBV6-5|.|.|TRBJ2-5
TGTGCCAGCAGTTACCAGGGGCCTCAAGAGACCCAGTACTTC
CASSYQGPQETQYF